These T cell receptor beta chains were read from a single sample in a study of early T cells in non-severe SARS-CoV-2 infection. TCRdb redid the calling of the 5' RACE reads with MiXCR, one entry per CDR3 protein. The sample yields more than 65,000 distinct CDR3 sequences, roughly 15% seen once. The material sequenced was whole blood, taken at baseline. Receptors were obtained from an adult who was a healthcare worker with PCR-confirmed SARS-CoV-2 infection or an uninfected control (not recorded which). The CDR3 runs from the conserved cysteine through the conserved F or W. Each record gives: clone size, J gene, V gene, D gene, CDR3 protein, CDR3 DNA. The D gene is left open where the match is weak. A clone size is listed for some rows: how often the clone was seen (once, few, many), or a class if it is expanded.

size: few; J: TRBJ2-7; V: TRBV11-2; D: .; CDR3: CASSPPGVEQYF; DNA: TGTGCCAGCAGCCCACCGGGGGTCGAGCAGTACTTC
size: .; J: TRBJ2-7; V: TRBV10-1; D: TRBD2; CDR3: CASSVGLAGKASYEQYF; DNA: TGCGCCAGCAGTGTAGGGCTAGCGGGAAAAGCCTCCTACGAGCAGTACTTC
size: few; J: TRBJ2-5; V: TRBV14; D: .; CDR3: CASSHTDRQETQYF; DNA: TGTGCCAGCAGCCACACCGACCGACAAGAGACCCAGTACTTC
size: .; J: TRBJ2-7; V: TRBV2; D: .; CDR3: CASKGGISYEQYF; DNA: TGTGCCAGCAAAGGGGGTATCTCCTACGAGCAGTACTTC
size: few; J: TRBJ1-1; V: TRBV3-1; D: .; CDR3: CASSPSAAIEAFF; DNA: TGTGCCAGCAGCCCGAGTGCGGCCATTGAAGCTTTCTTT
size: many; J: TRBJ2-2; V: TRBV6-5; D: TRBD2; CDR3: CASRGLATGELFF; DNA: TGTGCCAGCAGGGGACTAGCTACCGGGGAGCTGTTTTTT
size: .; J: TRBJ1-2; V: TRBV12-3/TRBV12-4; D: .; CDR3: CASSLRQAGGYTF; DNA: TGTGCCAGCAGTTTGAGGCAGGCGGGAGGCTACACCTTC
size: .; J: TRBJ1-4; V: TRBV21-1; D: .; CDR3: CASLLRTNEKLFF; DNA: TGTGCCAGCCTCCTGCGGACTAATGAAAAACTGTTTTTT
size: many; J: TRBJ2-7; V: TRBV20-1; D: TRBD2; CDR3: CSARDPGERGTYEQYF; DNA: TGCAGTGCTAGAGACCCGGGGGAGCGGGGGACCTACGAGCAGTACTTC
size: .; J: TRBJ2-5; V: TRBV24-1; D: .; CDR3: CATSALGQQQETQYF; DNA: TGTGCCACCAGTGCCCTGGGGCAGCAGCAAGAGACCCAGTACTTC
size: .; J: TRBJ2-5; V: TRBV5-4; D: TRBD1; CDR3: CASSVPGQTETQYF; DNA: TGTGCCAGCAGCGTTCCGGGACAGACGGAGACCCAGTACTTC
size: many; J: TRBJ1-1; V: TRBV13; D: TRBD1; CDR3: CASSLGEGANTEAFF; DNA: TGTGCCAGCAGCTTAGGAGAGGGGGCGAACACTGAAGCTTTCTTT
size: .; J: TRBJ2-1; V: TRBV7-9; D: TRBD2; CDR3: CASSLTSGGYNEQFF; DNA: TGTGCCAGCTCCCTTACTAGCGGGGGATACAATGAGCAGTTCTTC
size: few; J: TRBJ1-1; V: TRBV27; D: .; CDR3: CASTLHPNRKNTEAFF; DNA: TGTGCCAGCACCCTCCACCCAAACAGGAAAAACACTGAAGCTTTCTTT
size: many; J: TRBJ2-7; V: TRBV19; D: .; CDR3: CASSTSGDAVYEQYF; DNA: TGTGCCAGTAGCACCTCGGGGGACGCCGTCTACGAGCAGTACTTC
size: .; J: TRBJ2-7; V: TRBV2; D: TRBD2; CDR3: CASSEQGLSYEQYF; DNA: TGTGCCAGCAGTGAACAGGGACTAAGCTACGAGCAGTACTTC
size: many; J: TRBJ2-3; V: TRBV5-1; D: TRBD2; CDR3: CASSLRTGGPPTQYF; DNA: TGCGCCAGCAGCTTGCGGACGGGAGGGCCGCCTACGCAGTATTTT
size: .; J: TRBJ2-5; V: TRBV20-1; D: TRBD2; CDR3: CSAQTSAFGTQYF; DNA: TGCAGTGCCCAGACTAGCGCCTTCGGGACCCAGTACTTC
size: .; J: TRBJ2-7; V: TRBV20-1; D: .; CDR3: CSATTHLYYEQYF; DNA: TGCAGTGCTACTACCCACCTATACTACGAGCAGTACTTC
size: .; J: TRBJ2-7; V: TRBV28; D: .; CDR3: CASSSRAPSSYEQYF; DNA: TGTGCCAGCAGTTCCAGGGCTCCGAGCTCCTACGAGCAGTACTTC
size: few; J: TRBJ1-6; V: TRBV27; D: .; CDR3: CASSLKSEQSSYNSPLHF; DNA: TGTGCCAGCAGTTTAAAGTCCGAGCAGAGCTCCTATAATTCACCCCTCCACTTT
size: few; J: TRBJ2-1; V: TRBV10-2; D: .; CDR3: CASPGILGDEQFF; DNA: TGCGCCAGCCCCGGGATACTGGGCGATGAGCAGTTCTTC
size: .; J: TRBJ1-2; V: TRBV6-1; D: .; CDR3: CASSETIESYGYTF; DNA: TGTGCCAGCAGTGAAACTATCGAATCTTATGGCTACACCTTC
size: few; J: TRBJ1-1; V: TRBV2; D: .; CDR3: CANPALREGEAFF; DNA: TGTGCCAATCCGGCCTTGAGGGAGGGTGAAGCTTTCTTT
size: few; J: TRBJ2-7; V: TRBV23-1; D: .; CDR3: CASSQETGEPSYEQYF; DNA: TGCGCCAGCAGTCAAGAAACGGGGGAGCCCTCCTACGAGCAGTACTTC
size: few; J: TRBJ2-7; V: TRBV9; D: .; CDR3: CASSVGDSIFYEQYF; DNA: TGTGCCAGCAGCGTAGGTGACAGTATTTTTTACGAGCAGTACTTC
size: few; J: TRBJ1-6; V: TRBV3-1; D: TRBD1; CDR3: CASSLSTGGYSPLHF; DNA: TGTGCCAGCAGCCTCTCCACAGGGGGCTATTCACCCCTCCACTTT
size: .; J: TRBJ1-1; V: TRBV7-6; D: .; CDR3: CASSLEGGEAFF; DNA: TGTGCCAGCAGCTTAGAAGGGGGAGAAGCTTTCTTT
size: few; J: TRBJ2-1; V: TRBV20-1; D: .; CDR3: CSARAPDRAHNEQFF; DNA: TGCAGTGCTAGAGCGCCTGATCGCGCCCACAATGAGCAGTTCTTC
size: .; J: TRBJ2-3; V: TRBV7-2; D: TRBD1; CDR3: CASSLNLPTGGITDTQYF; DNA: TGTGCCAGCAGCTTAAACCTGCCGACAGGGGGCATTACAGATACGCAGTATTTT
size: .; J: TRBJ2-7; V: TRBV11-2; D: .; CDR3: CASSLDHRGGYEQYF; DNA: TGTGCCAGCAGCTTAGATCACAGAGGGGGCTACGAGCAGTACTTC
size: many; J: TRBJ1-2; V: TRBV28; D: TRBD1; CDR3: CATIKGAYGYTF; DNA: TGTGCCACCATAAAGGGGGCCTATGGCTACACCTTC
size: few; J: TRBJ1-1; V: TRBV5-1; D: TRBD1; CDR3: CASSSGQVWTEAFF; DNA: TGCGCCAGCAGCTCGGGACAGGTCTGGACTGAAGCTTTCTTT
size: few; J: TRBJ2-1; V: TRBV27; D: .; CDR3: CASSLWPVLEQFF; DNA: TGTGCCAGCAGTTTATGGCCAGTTTTGGAGCAGTTCTTC
size: many; J: TRBJ2-4; V: TRBV12-3/TRBV12-4; D: .; CDR3: CASTPGGVKNIQYF; DNA: TGTGCCAGCACCCCTGGGGGAGTCAAAAACATTCAGTACTTC
size: many; J: TRBJ1-2; V: TRBV5-6; D: .; CDR3: CASSLVAGVQGGYTF; DNA: TGTGCCAGCAGCTTGGTGGCAGGGGTGCAGGGCGGCTACACCTTC
size: .; J: TRBJ2-7; V: TRBV6-1; D: TRBD2; CDR3: CASSFPSDRGTSGSSYEQYF; DNA: TGTGCCAGCAGTTTCCCCTCCGACAGGGGGACTAGCGGGAGCTCCTACGAGCAGTACTTC